These 16 T cell receptor beta chains were all obtained from the same sample, sequenced in a study of T-cell memory formation after mild COVID-19. TCRdb recomputed calls from the 5' RACE reads with MiXCR, one row per CDR3 protein. The sample yields tens of thousands of distinct CDR3 sequences, roughly 15% seen once. The specimen was PBMCs or a T cell subset sorted from them (not recorded which). These receptors all come from a man aged 18 to 35 who had mild COVID-19 (a few samples of this study predate the infection). Cell type and time point are not known.

This chain joins TRBV4-2 and TRBJ2-7; D call uncertain. CDR3 length: 15 amino acids. CDR1 is LGHNA and CDR2 is YNFKEQ in the germline V gene. V lost 4 bases and J lost 2, with 15 bases in between. The CDR3: CASSLSPVGTYEQYF. CDR3 sequence (DNA): TGTGCCAGCAGCCTCTCTCCCGTGGGAACCTACGAGCAGTACTTC.

This clonotype was recorded a few times. This sequence joins TRBV11-2 and TRBJ2-5; the D gene is possibly TRBD2 (6 bases). Trimming took off 10 bases at V and 5 bases at J, with 11 bases between the two ends. Germline CDR1 is SGHAT and CDR2 is FQNNGV. The CDR3 sequence is 11 residues long. DNA of the CDR3: TGTGCCATCCGGAGGGGCGAGACCCAGTACTTC. Amino acid sequence: CAIRRGETQYF.

The chain recombines TRBV3-1 with TRBJ2-1, with TRBD1 matching 10 bases. Germline loops: CDR1 LGHDT, CDR2 YNNKEL (reference sequence). The length of the CDR3 is 17 residues. The ends lost 3 bases at V and 6 bases at J; junction bases unmatched: 11. CDR3 nucleotides: TGTGCCAGCAGCCAGCTCGGAGGAGGACAGGGGGTCAATGAGCAGTTCTTC. Amino acid sequence: CASSQLGGGQGVNEQFF.

This clonotype was counted only a few times. This chain links TRBV7-9 with TRBJ2-5, with D unresolved. Germline V gene lookup returns CDR1 SEHNR and CDR2 FQNEAQ (reference sequence). CDR3 length: 13 amino acids. The V end lost 4 bases, the J end lost 1 base, and 7 bases lay between the germline ends. The chain's CDR3 is CASSSGIQETQYF. CDR3 bases: TGTGCCAGCAGCTCTGGGATCCAAGAGACCCAGTACTTC.

This clonotype was found many times. V and J are TRBV20-1 and TRBJ2-1, with 8 bases identical to TRBD2. This CDR3 is built from 18 residues. V gave up 4 bases and J gave up 4 bases; unmatched junction bases: 18. Germline V gene sequence: CDR1 DFQATT, CDR2 SNEGSKA (reference sequence). In DNA form, the CDR3 reads TGCAGTGCTACCCCCACCGAATCGATAGCGGGGCGATACAATGAGCAGTTCTTC. This sequence encodes CSATPTESIAGRYNEQFF.

This clonotype was observed a few times. The chain uses TRBV3-1 and TRBJ2-5, with D perhaps matching TRBD1 (5 bases). V lost 0 bases, J lost 3 bases, and 11 bases lay in between. Germline V gene sequence: CDR1 LGHDT, CDR2 YNNKEL (reference sequence). CDR3 size: 15 residues. The CDR3 DNA is TGTGCCAGCAGCCAAGATTCAGGGTTTAAAGAGACCCAGTACTTC. Translation: CASSQDSGFKETQYF.

This clonotype has at least ten counts. This chain joins TRBV5-1 and TRBJ1-4; D not resolved. The CDR3 spans 16 residues. V was clipped by 0 bases and J by 8 bases, with 17 bases between them. In germline, CDR1 is SGHRS, CDR2 YFSETQ. CDR3 in amino acids: CASSLGPSGDGEKLFF. In nucleotides, the CDR3 is TGCGCCAGCAGCTTGGGTCCGTCGGGAGATGGGGAAAAACTGTTTTTT.

DNA of the CDR3: TGTGCCAGCAGTTACCCCCCCGGGACAGGGGGCGAGCAGTACGTC. Translating it yields CASSYPPGTGGEQYV. This sequence joins TRBV6-2 or TRBV6-3 and TRBJ2-7; 11 bases match TRBD1. This CDR3 has 15 residues. Germline V gene sequence: CDR1 MNHEY, CDR2 SVGEGT. With V trimmed by 2 bases and J by 6 bases, 6 bases remained unmatched.

This clonotype turned up a few times. This chain uses TRBV7-9 with TRBJ2-2; D is undetermined. Germline V CDR1 and CDR2: SEHNR, FQNEAQ (reference sequence). This CDR3 is 10 amino acids long. The germline V and J ends were trimmed by 3 bases and 10 bases, with 3 bases remaining between them. CDR3 sequence reads: CASSFEELFF. The CDR3 DNA follows: TGTGCCAGCAGCTTTGAGGAGCTGTTTTTT.

This clonotype was counted only a few times. The V call is TRBV5-4, the J call TRBJ1-1, with D perhaps TRBD1 (6 bases). Trimming pared 3 bases from V and 4 bases from J, leaving 13 bases between. From germline, CDR1 is SGHNT and CDR2 YYREEE (reference sequence). The CDR3 is made up of 14 amino acids. The CDR3 is CASSSGAGLTEAFF. As DNA, the CDR3 is TGTGCCAGCAGCTCGGGGGCAGGACTCACTGAAGCTTTCTTT.

This chain joins TRBV7-8 and TRBJ2-7; D uncertain. V was pared by 4 bases and J by 0 bases, with 19 bases between. The CDR3 runs 17 residues. Germline V CDR1 and CDR2: SGHVS, FQNEAQ. Here the CDR3 reads CASSSPAYHKNSYEQYF. The CDR3 DNA reads TGTGCCAGCAGCTCTCCGGCTTATCACAAGAACTCCTACGAGCAGTACTTC.

This clonotype has a handful of counts. The rearrangement joins TRBV15 to TRBJ2-5; D remains ambiguous. The CDR3 totals 11 residues. CDR1 is LNHNV and CDR2 is YYDKDF in the germline V gene (reference sequence). The V gene lost 5 bases and the J gene lost 4 bases, with 5 bases spanning the gap. CDR3: CATSARETQYF. In nucleotides, the CDR3 is TGTGCCACCAGCGCTCGAGAGACCCAGTACTTC.

The rearrangement joins TRBV12-3 or TRBV12-4 to TRBJ2-1; the D is unclear. V dropped 8 bases and J dropped 5 bases, with 13 bases sitting between them. The CDR3 is 13 residues long. CDR3 DNA: TGTGCCAGCCTACCTGGAGTCAACAATGAGCAGTTCTTC. It specifies CASLPGVNNEQFF.

The chain joins TRBV29-1 to TRBJ1-2; 9 nucleotides agree with TRBD1. The CDR3 is 16 amino acids. CDR1 SQVTM and CDR2 ANQGSEA come from the germline V gene. V was clipped by 6 bases and J by 0 bases; unmatched bases: 11. CDR3 sequence (DNA): TGCAGCGTCGCACAGGGGGCCCGGCAAGCTAACTATGGCTACACCTTC. Translating it yields CSVAQGARQANYGYTF.

This clonotype appeared a few times. The chain is built from TRBV4-1 and TRBJ2-6; D ambiguous. V lost 1 base and J 2 bases, leaving 6 bases between the germline ends. CDR3 length equals 15 residues. The germline gives CDR1 MGHRA, CDR2 YSYEKL. The DNA of the CDR3 is TGCGCCAGCAGCCAAGCATCGGCTGGGGCCAACGTCCTGACTTTC. Amino acids: CASSQASAGANVLTF.

This clonotype was picked up a small number of times. The chain combines TRBV4-1 with TRBJ1-1; D remains ambiguous. Per germline, CDR1 MGHRA and CDR2 YSYEKL. With 0 bases removed from V and 12 bases from J, the gap between germline ends came to 14 bases. This CDR3 region has 13 residues. The CDR3 DNA reads as TGCGCCAGCAGCCAAGACGTACCCCGCGCGCCTTTCTTT. Its translation: CASSQDVPRAPFF.